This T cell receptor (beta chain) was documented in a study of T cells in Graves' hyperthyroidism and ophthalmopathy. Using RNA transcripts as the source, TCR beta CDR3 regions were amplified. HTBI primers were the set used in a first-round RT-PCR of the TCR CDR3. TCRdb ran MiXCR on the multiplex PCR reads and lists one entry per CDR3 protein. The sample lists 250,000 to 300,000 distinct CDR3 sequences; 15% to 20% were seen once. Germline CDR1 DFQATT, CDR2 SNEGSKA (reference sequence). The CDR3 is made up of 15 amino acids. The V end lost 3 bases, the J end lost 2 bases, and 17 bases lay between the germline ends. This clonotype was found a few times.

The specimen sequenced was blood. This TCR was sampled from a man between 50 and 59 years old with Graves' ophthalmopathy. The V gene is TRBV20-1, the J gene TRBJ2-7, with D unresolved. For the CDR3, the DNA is TGCAGTGCTAGGCACTATACGGTGGGAACCTACGAGCAGTACTTC. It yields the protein CSARHYTVGTYEQYF.